This TCR beta chain was profiled in a study of blood T cell repertoires in COVID-19. The protocol was immunoSEQ multiplex PCR, while the TCRdb copy is restricted to in-frame clones and leaves out a portion. Of roughly 100,000 clones listed, more than 90% are singletons. Trimming took 4 bases from V and 6 from J; bases not matched to a gene: 3. The CDR3 has 13 amino acids. In germline, CDR1 is WSHSY, CDR2 SAAADI. The chain has TRBV10-2 and TRBJ2-7; 10 positions agree with TRBD1. The sequenced material came from peripheral blood. This TCR derives from a woman between 50 and 59 years old with COVID-19, enrolled during active disease. The CDR3 region is CASSGTGGSEQYF. The CDR3 region has the DNA TGCGCCAGCAGTGGGACAGGGGGGAGCGAGCAGTACTTC.